These 14 T cell receptor beta chains were sequenced from one sample in a study of cytomegalovirus exposure and HLA in healthy donors. PCR primers comprised 60 Vbeta and 13 Jbeta primers. Data came from immunoSEQ multiplex PCR; TCRdb stores just in-frame clones and leaves some out. Of 180,000 or so clones listed, 77% were seen once; the top ten hold more than 1.4%. Specimen: PBMCs. Receptors were obtained from a man younger than 30 in good health and CMV-seronegative.

The CDR3 sequence is CASSLDAAYSGNTIYF. The DNA for the CDR3 is TGTGCCAGCAGCTTAGACGCCGCCTACTCTGGAAACACCATATATTTT. The chain joins TRBV7-9 to TRBJ1-3; D gene unclear. Trimming removed 1 base from V and 0 bases from J, with 10 bases in between. The CDR3 spans 16 residues. CDR1 and CDR2 from the germline V gene are SEHNR and FQNEAQ (reference sequence). The full variable domain, in which reference TRBV7-9 and TRBJ1-3 provide the parts outside the CDR3, is DTGVSQNPRHKITKRGQNVTFRCDPISEHNRLYWYRQTLGQGPEFLTYFQNEAQLEKSRLLSDRFSAERPKGSFSTLEIQRTEQGDSAMYLCASSLDAAYSGNTIYFGEGSWLTVV.

The rearrangement links TRBV6-5 to TRBJ2-2; 7 bases line up with TRBD1. V lost 2 bases to trimming and J lost 3 bases; unmatched junction nucleotides: 6. CDR1 and CDR2 from the germline V gene are MNHEY and SVGAGI. This CDR3 has 16 residues. CDR3 nucleotides: TGTGCCAGCAGTTACCCGGGGCAGGGGGACACCGGGGAGCTGTTTTTT. This gives the protein CASSYPGQGDTGELFF.

The chain is built from TRBV4-1 and TRBJ2-7; TRBD1 matches 9 bases. CDR3 length: 16 residues. V trimming: 4 bases; J trimming: 6 bases; junction bases outside the gene matches: 13. The germline V gene has CDR1 MGHRA and CDR2 YSYEKL. CDR3 amino acids: CASSLYMAGTGSEQYF. CDR3 in DNA: TGCGCCAGCAGCCTTTATATGGCCGGGACAGGGAGCGAGCAGTACTTC.

Turning to this clone: Within the sample, other DNA sequences also encode this same CDR3. This chain uses TRBV7-2 with TRBJ2-5; unclear D gene. The germline V gene has CDR1 SGHTA and CDR2 FQGNSA. The CDR3 loop spans 13 amino acids. V lost 1 base to trimming and J lost 4 bases, with 7 bases between them. The CDR3 spells CASSLGQVETQYF. The CDR3 nucleotides are TGTGCCAGCAGCTTAGGGCAGGTAGAGACCCAGTACTTC.

This clone was recorded once. The V and J genes are TRBV25-1 and TRBJ2-1, with TRBD1 as a possible D gene (5 bases). V lost 4 bases and J 4 bases, leaving 11 bases between the germline ends. The V gene's germline CDR1 is MGHDK and CDR2 SYGVNS. This CDR3 contains 14 residues. The CDR3 reads CASSGGGAYNEQFF. CDR3 nucleotides: TGTGCCAGCAGTGGTGGTGGGGCGTACAATGAGCAGTTCTTC. Full variable domain (missing parts from reference TRBV25-1 and TRBJ2-1): EADIYQTPRYLVIGTGKKITLECSQTMGHDKMYWYQQDPGMELHLIHYSYGVNSTEKGDLSSESTVSRIRTEHFPLTLESARPSHTSQYLCASSGGGAYNEQFFGPGTRLTVL.

The chain employs TRBV20-1 and TRBJ2-3, with a weak D call TRBD1 (5 bases). V lost 3 bases to trimming and J lost 10 bases, with 11 bases between them. Per germline, CDR1 DFQATT and CDR2 SNEGSKA (reference sequence). The CDR3 totals 11 residues. The CDR3 nucleotides read TGCAGTGCTAGTCTGGGGCAGCCGCAGTATTTT. It yields the protein CSASLGQPQYF.

The chain joins TRBV15 to TRBJ1-2; D gene unclear. CDR1 and CDR2 (germline): LNHNV, YYDKDF (reference sequence). V lost 0 bases to trimming and J lost 2 bases, with 13 bases between them. The CDR3 runs 16 residues. The CDR3 sequence: CATSRDLGRLNYGYTF. In nucleotides, the CDR3 is TGTGCCACCAGCAGAGATTTAGGCAGACTCAACTATGGCTACACCTTC.

This clone was picked up a small number of times. V is TRBV5-1 and J is TRBJ1-5, with a possible D match to TRBD1 (5 bases). The CDR3 covers 13 residues. Per germline, CDR1 SGHRS and CDR2 YFSETQ. V lost 1 base to trimming and J lost 10 bases, with 12 bases between them. DNA for the CDR3: TGCGCCAGCAGCTTGCAGGTAGGGGATCCCCAGCATTTT. This translates into CASSLQVGDPQHF.

The chain is built from TRBV29-1 and TRBJ1-4; the D gene is possibly TRBD1 (6 bases). CDR3 length: 14 residues. CDR1 and CDR2 (germline): SQVTM, ANQGSEA. V dropped 0 bases and J dropped 8 bases, with 13 bases sitting between them. This CDR3 is CSVEEGGIREKLFF. In DNA, the CDR3 is TGCAGCGTTGAAGAAGGGGGTATTAGGGAAAAACTGTTTTTT.

This clone has only one observation. The gene calls are TRBV19 and TRBJ1-1; D is unresolved. The CDR3 has 13 amino acids. Trimming took 1 base from V and 5 from J, leaving 8 bases between them. CDR1 is LNHDA and CDR2 is SQIVND in the germline V gene (reference sequence). Written as DNA, the CDR3 is TGTGCCAGTAGTATAGTTGGGAGGACTGAAGCTTTCTTT. This encodes CASSIVGRTEAFF. The full variable domain, rest sourced from reference TRBV19 and TRBJ1-1, is DGGITQSPKYLFRKEGQNVTLSCEQNLNHDAMYWYRQDPGQGLRLIYYSQIVNDFQKGDIAEGYSVSREKKESFPLTVTSAQKNPTAFYLCASSIVGRTEAFFGQGTRLTVV.

CDR3 sequence reads: CASSLASPRGRNTEAFF. For the CDR3, the DNA is TGTGCCAGCAGCTTAGCGAGCCCACGGGGGAGGAACACTGAAGCTTTCTTT. The V call is TRBV7-9, the J call TRBJ1-1; TRBD1 is a possible D gene (5 bases). The CDR3 sequence is 17 residues long. The germline gives CDR1 SEHNR, CDR2 FQNEAQ (reference sequence). Trimming pared 0 bases from V and 1 base from J, leaving 15 bases between.

This chain uses TRBV27 with TRBJ2-5, with 15 bases matching TRBD2. Germline-derived CDR1 and CDR2 are MNHEY and SMNVEV (reference sequence). This CDR3 has 17 amino acids. J lost 4 bases, V lost 5 bases, and 8 bases had no gene match. The CDR3 protein is CASSLGGLAGGRETQYF. In DNA, the CDR3 is TGTGCCAGCAGTCTAGGTGGACTAGCGGGGGGGAGAGAGACCCAGTACTTC.

The V and J genes are TRBV11-3 and TRBJ2-3, with TRBD1 matching 8 bases. This CDR3 has 15 residues. The V segment lost 6 bases and the J segment 7 bases; nucleotides outside the gene matches: 12. Germline CDR1 SGHNT, CDR2 YENEEA. CDR3 nucleotides: TGTGCCAGCAGGGACCAGGGGGCAACAGGAAATACGCAGTATTTT. It specifies CASRDQGATGNTQYF.

A note on this clone: Distinct nucleotide sequences in the sample also encode this CDR3. The CDR3 region is CASSLGTSGTDTQYF. For the CDR3, the DNA is TGTGCCAGCAGCTTAGGGACTAGCGGGACAGATACGCAGTATTTT. The rearrangement links TRBV7-9 to TRBJ2-3; 11 bases match TRBD2. Trimming at V came to 1 base and at J to 3 bases, leaving 0 bases not matched to a gene. CDR3 size: 15 residues. CDR1 is SEHNR and CDR2 is FQNEAQ in the germline V gene (reference sequence).